What follows are 23 T cell receptor beta chains derived from one specimen sequenced in a study of blood T cell repertoires in COVID-19. Data came from immunoSEQ multiplex PCR; TCRdb stores just in-frame clones and leaves some out. This table holds some 220,000 clones, about 78% found once. The source material was peripheral blood. Source of these receptors: a woman aged 70-85 years with acute or convalescent COVID-19.

The chain couples TRBV7-2 to TRBJ1-1; maybe TRBD1 (5 bases). V was pared by 8 bases and J by 5 bases, with 18 bases between. CDR3 length: 14 residues. The germline CDR1 and CDR2 sequences are SGHTA and FQGNSA. The DNA of the CDR3 is TGTGCCAGCCTAAAATTCAGGGAGGCAACTGAAGCTTTCTTT. Translated: CASLKFREATEAFF.

The chain carries TRBV5-1 and TRBJ2-1; TRBD2 agrees at 9 bases. Per germline, CDR1 SGHRS and CDR2 YFSETQ. The CDR3 consists of 13 residues. J lost 7 bases, V lost 4 bases, and 3 bases had no gene match. The CDR3 DNA reads as TGCGCCAGCAGCCTTGGACTAGCGAATGAGCAGTTCTTC. Translating it yields CASSLGLANEQFF.

The chain recombines TRBV2 with TRBJ1-4; tentative D call: TRBD1 (6 bases). Trimming cost V 8 bases and J 7 bases, with 20 bases left between them. Germline V gene data show CDR1 as SNHLY and CDR2 as FYNNEI. This CDR3 has 15 amino acids. The CDR3 is CASHNGGRGGEKLFF. DNA for the CDR3: TGTGCCAGCCACAATGGTGGCAGGGGTGGTGAAAAACTGTTTTTT.

The CDR3 region is CASRDRGQETQYF. For the CDR3, the DNA is TGTGCCAGCCGGGACAGGGGGCAAGAGACCCAGTACTTC. This chain connects TRBV12-3 or TRBV12-4 to TRBJ2-5; 11 bases map to TRBD1. The CDR3 has 13 residues. Trimming at V came to 8 bases and at J to 2 bases, leaving 1 base not matched to a gene.

This sequence joins TRBV5-1 and TRBJ2-1; no reliable D call. Per germline, CDR1 SGHRS and CDR2 YFSETQ. The V gene lost 7 bases and the J gene lost 5 bases, with 10 bases spanning the gap. This CDR3 spans 12 amino acids. In DNA form, the CDR3 reads TGCGCCAGCTCTGACACCAACAATGAGCAGTTCTTC. This encodes CASSDTNNEQFF.

Written as DNA, the CDR3 is TGTGCCAGCAGGACAAAAGAGACCCAGTACTTC. Translation gives CASRTKETQYF. The V gene is TRBV2, the J gene TRBJ2-5; D gene ambiguous. From germline, CDR1 is SNHLY and CDR2 FYNNEI. CDR3 size: 11 residues. V shed 6 bases and J shed 3 bases, with 5 bases lying between them.

The rearrangement uses TRBV5-1 and TRBJ1-1, with a tentative D call TRBD1 (5 bases). This CDR3 is 15 amino acids long. Germline values: CDR1 SGHRS, CDR2 YFSETQ. The V and J ends lost 1 base and 4 bases respectively, with 14 bases between them. CDR3 protein: CASSLSGVQATEAFF. The DNA for the CDR3 is TGCGCCAGCAGCTTGTCGGGGGTGCAAGCCACTGAAGCTTTCTTT.

A single count supports this clone. J is TRBJ2-5 and V is TRBV11-2, with a tentative D call TRBD1 (6 bases). Germline V gives CDR1 SGHAT, CDR2 FQNNGV. The CDR3 consists of 15 residues. V was trimmed by 5 bases and J by 2 bases, leaving 15 bases between them. This CDR3 reads CASSPLLGQQETQYF. CDR3 coding DNA: TGTGCCAGCAGCCCACTCCTCGGACAGCAAGAGACCCAGTACTTC.

The CDR3 DNA is TGTGCCAGCAGCCTTAGTAACCGGGAGACCGGGTTCATGAACACTGAAGCTTTCTTT. Translating it yields CASSLSNRETGFMNTEAFF. This chain joins TRBV7-2 and TRBJ1-1; D is unclear. Per the germline V gene, CDR1 is SGHTA and CDR2 is FQGNSA. Trimming removed 5 bases at V and 0 bases at J, with 25 bases between. This CDR3 spans 19 amino acids.

The V and J genes are TRBV14 and TRBJ1-2; D gene uncertain. The CDR3 loop spans 13 amino acids. The germline gives CDR1 SGHDN, CDR2 FVKESK. The ends were cut back, 5 bases at V and 6 bases at J, with 13 bases in the middle. CDR3 coding DNA: TGTGCCAGCAGCAACCAGGCCCAAAATGGCTACACCTTC. This translates into CASSNQAQNGYTF.

In its sample, this clone was seen once. This chain joins TRBV27 and TRBJ2-7; the D gene is possibly TRBD1 (6 bases). CDR1 is MNHEY, CDR2 SMNVEV, per germline (reference sequence). Deletions cut 0 bases from V and 5 bases from J, with 11 bases between. CDR3 length equals 14 residues. The CDR3 loop reads CASSLSGRGHEQYF. The DNA of the CDR3 is TGTGCCAGCAGTTTATCAGGCAGGGGCCACGAGCAGTACTTC.

The rearrangement links TRBV19 to TRBJ1-5; 9 bases map to TRBD1. CDR1 is LNHDA and CDR2 is SQIVND in the germline V gene (reference sequence). The V segment lost 9 bases and the J segment 6 bases; nucleotides outside the gene matches: 6. The CDR3 is made up of 13 amino acids. The CDR3 loop reads CASRDRERQPQHF. CDR3 coding DNA: TGTGCCAGCAGGGACAGGGAGCGTCAGCCCCAGCATTTT.

This chain links TRBV5-1 with TRBJ2-3; 10 bases line up with TRBD2. CDR3 length equals 17 residues. With V trimmed by 4 bases and J by 0 bases, 8 bases remained unmatched. Germline CDR1 reads SGHRS; CDR2 reads YFSETQ. The DNA for the CDR3 is TGCGCCAGCAGCCTACCGCAGCGGGGGGGAAGCACAGATACGCAGTATTTT. Translating gives CASSLPQRGGSTDTQYF. Using reference TRBV5-1 and TRBJ2-3 for the parts outside the CDR3, the full variable domain is KAGVTQTPRYLIKTRGQQVTLSCSPISGHRSVSWYQQTPGQGLQFLFEYFSETQRNKGNFPGRFSGRQFSNSRSEMNVSTLELGDSALYLCASSLPQRGGSTDTQYFGPGTRLTVL.

The rearrangement joins TRBV18 to TRBJ2-2; no clear D gene. The V end was cut by 2 bases, the J end by 7 bases, with 11 bases between. This CDR3 contains 14 residues. Germline assignment: CDR1 KGHSH and CDR2 LQKENI. The CDR3 bases are TGTGCCAGCTCACCAGTCGATTCCGGCGGGGAGCTGTTTTTT. It is translated as CASSPVDSGGELFF.

This sequence joins TRBV30 and TRBJ1-2, with 7 bases aligning to TRBD1. The V gene end was trimmed by 3 bases and the J gene end by 9 bases; junction bases not matched to a gene: 7. This CDR3 has 12 amino acids. CDR1 and CDR2 from the germline V gene are GTSNPN and SVGIG (reference sequence). The CDR3 spells CAWSLSTGSYTF. The CDR3 nucleotides are TGTGCCTGGAGCCTGTCGACAGGGAGCTACACCTTC.

The rearrangement joins TRBV5-8 to TRBJ2-4; D possibly corresponds to TRBD1 (6 bases). The CDR3 spans 17 residues. From germline, CDR1 is SGHTS and CDR2 YDEGEE. The V and J ends lost 0 bases and 1 base respectively, with 14 bases between them. CDR3 bases: TGTGCCAGCAGCTTGGATCGGGGCAGGGGTGCCAAAAACATTCAGTACTTC. This gives the protein CASSLDRGRGAKNIQYF.

This clone was found a few times. V and J are TRBV7-9 and TRBJ2-3; a possible D gene is TRBD2 (5 bases). This CDR3 contains 18 residues. V lost 5 bases to trimming and J lost 0 bases, with 21 bases between them. CDR1 and CDR2 (germline): SEHNR, FQNEAQ (reference sequence). The CDR3 sequence is CASSPPRIGRGSTDTQYF. The DNA for the CDR3 is TGTGCCAGCAGCCCCCCAAGGATAGGTCGGGGTAGCACAGATACGCAGTATTTT.

This clone was recorded a few times. The chain recombines TRBV5-5 with TRBJ2-4; perhaps TRBD1 as D (6 bases). Between the trimmed V and J ends, which lost 1 base and 2 bases, there was a span of 7 bases. This CDR3 is 14 amino acids long. CDR1 and CDR2 from the germline V gene are SGHKS and YYEKEE (reference sequence). For the CDR3, the DNA is TGTGCCAGCAGCTTGAGGGGGACCAAAAACATTCAGTACTTC. Protein sequence: CASSLRGTKNIQYF.

This sequence joins TRBV10-3 and TRBJ2-7; 14 nucleotides match TRBD2. Germline V gene data show CDR1 as ENHRY and CDR2 as SYGVKD. The CDR3 length is 16 residues. Trimming removed 4 bases from V and 4 bases from J; junction bases left unmatched: 6. As DNA, the CDR3 is TGTGCCATCAGTGCTCCGACTAGCGGGGGGGCATACGAGCAGTACTTC. Its translation: CAISAPTSGGAYEQYF.

V gene TRBV15 combines with J gene TRBJ1-2, with 9 bases identical to TRBD1. The CDR3 has 17 residues. Per the germline V gene, CDR1 is LNHNV and CDR2 is YYDKDF (reference sequence). J gave up 5 bases and V 3 bases, and 13 bases lay outside the gene matches. CDR3 DNA: TGTGCCACCAGCAGGGACAGGGGAAACCCAGGGGGTTATGGCTACACCTTC. Translating it yields CATSRDRGNPGGYGYTF. The variable domain in full, with the rest retrieved from reference TRBV15 and TRBJ1-2, is DAMVIQNPRYQVTQFGKPVTLSCSQTLNHNVMYWYQQKSSQAPKLLFHYYDKDFNNEADTPDNFQSRRPNTSFCFLDIRSPGLGDTAMYLCATSRDRGNPGGYGYTFGSGTRLTVV.

The J gene is TRBJ2-3, the V gene TRBV24-1, with 9 bases aligning to TRBD1. Losses at the gene ends were 7 bases for V and 6 bases for J; bases not matched to a gene: 10. The length of the CDR3 is 15 residues. CDR1 is KGHDR, CDR2 SFDVKD, per germline. CDR3 sequence: CATRGTGPRMDTQYF. DNA of the CDR3: TGTGCCACCAGAGGGACAGGGCCTCGCATGGATACGCAGTATTTT.

Here the CDR3 DNA reads TGTGCCAGCTCACCAAACTCCGGGACAGGGACGGGCGAGCAGTACTTC. This translates into CASSPNSGTGTGEQYF. The rearrangement uses TRBV18 and TRBJ2-7; the match to TRBD1 covers 9 bases. CDR3 length equals 16 residues. Trimming cost V 2 bases and J 6 bases; bases outside gene matches: 11. Germline V gene data show CDR1 as KGHSH and CDR2 as LQKENI.

This clone was seen just once. This chain uses TRBV6-4 with TRBJ2-1; TRBD2 agrees at 7 bases. The germline V gene encodes CDR1 MRHNA and CDR2 SNTAGT. V lost 10 bases and J lost 9; bases outside the gene matches: 18. CDR3 length: 15 amino acids. DNA of the CDR3: TGTGCCACTCCTCGGGAGGTCGTCGGCGGGAGTGAGCAGTTCTTC. Its protein is CATPREVVGGSEQFF.